What follows are 10 T cell receptor beta chains derived from one specimen sequenced in a study of blood T cells in healthy people across ages. Alongside a J-beta primer mix, a sample-barcoded 5' primer served in a second PCR lasting roughly 6 to 11 cycles. TCRdb processed the 5' RACE reads anew with MiXCR; each CDR3 protein has one entry. This sample has about 1,500,000 distinct CDR3 sequences; under 30% occur once, and the top ten carry about 8%. What was sequenced was blood. These receptor sequences come from a woman aged 30 to 39 in good health.

With regard to this clonotype: Since a much larger clone is just one base distant, this may be a read error. The rearrangement uses TRBV12-5 and TRBJ2-1; D not resolved. TRBJ2-7 matches the DNA end more closely, so the J call is doubtful. The CDR3 is 14 residues long. Germline CDR1 reads LGHNT; CDR2 reads FRNRAP. The CDR3 sequence is CASGAVSSYNEQYF. The CDR3 nucleotides read TGTGCTAGTGGTGCGGTTAGCTCCTACAATGAGCAGTACTTC.

The CDR3 region has the DNA TGTGCCAGCAGCCAAAGACTACGCTACAATGAGCAGTTCTTC. As protein: CASSQRLRYNEQFF. The chain has TRBV14 and TRBJ2-1; tentative D call: TRBD2 (5 bases). CDR1 is SGHDN and CDR2 is FVKESK in the germline V gene. The CDR3 runs 14 residues. The V end lost 2 bases, the J end lost 3 bases, and 8 bases lay between the germline ends.

Points on this clonotype: The CDR3 does not close with the conserved phenylalanine or tryptophan, likely indicating a read error. The V and J genes are TRBV6-5 and TRBJ2-7, with TRBD1 matching 8 bases. The CDR3 is made up of 14 amino acids. Trimming at V came to 5 bases and at J to 2 bases, leaving 5 bases not matched to a gene. From germline, CDR1 is MNHEY and CDR2 SVGAGI. The CDR3 is CASSRTGLTYEQYS. The CDR3 nucleotides are TGTGCCAGCAGTAGGACAGGGCTTACCTACGAGCAGTACTCC.

This clonotype was seen only a few times. In nucleotides, the CDR3 is TGTGCCAGCAGGCTATCGACAGCTAACTATGGCTACACCTTC. This encodes CASRLSTANYGYTF. The J gene is TRBJ1-2, the V gene TRBV6-5; TRBD1 is a possible D gene (5 bases). This CDR3 has 14 residues. Germline-derived CDR1 and CDR2 are MNHEY and SVGAGI. Trimming shortened V by 6 bases and J by 0 bases, and 11 bases separated the two germline ends.

This clonotype was counted only a few times. A read error may produce the germline difference seen at one junction end. The DNA of the CDR3 is TGTGCCATCAGAGGGACTAGCGGGGGAACGAGGTCAGATACACAGTATTTT. Translated: CAIRGTSGGTRSDTQYF. The chain is built from TRBV10-3 and TRBJ2-3, with TRBD2 matching over 14 bases. Germline V gene lookup returns CDR1 ENHRY and CDR2 SYGVKD. The CDR3 totals 17 residues.

The chain carries TRBV25-1 and TRBJ1-5; 12 bases are a match to TRBD1. There are 14 residues in the CDR3. J lost 5 bases, V lost 4 bases, and 0 bases had no gene match. Per germline, CDR1 MGHDK and CDR2 SYGVNS. The CDR3 sequence: CASSGDRGHQPQHF. The DNA for the CDR3 is TGTGCCAGCAGTGGGGACAGGGGGCATCAGCCCCAGCATTTT. Combining the CDR3 with reference TRBV25-1 and TRBJ1-5 gives the whole variable domain EADIYQTPRYLVIGTGKKITLECSQTMGHDKMYWYQQDPGMELHLIHYSYGVNSTEKGDLSSESTVSRIRTEHFPLTLESARPSHTSQYLCASSGDRGHQPQHFGDGTRLSIL.

This clonotype showed up just a few times. V is TRBV5-1 and J is TRBJ2-7; 10 positions match TRBD1. The V gene end was trimmed by 0 bases and the J gene end by 5 bases; junction bases not matched to a gene: 8. Looked up from germline, CDR1 is SGHRS and CDR2 is YFSETQ. The CDR3 extends over 16 amino acids. CDR3 in DNA: TGCGCCAGCAGCTTGGATTTCGGACAGGGGGGCAACGAGCAGTACTTC. This codes for CASSLDFGQGGNEQYF.

The chain combines TRBV5-1 with TRBJ2-3; 8 nucleotides align to TRBD2. Germline lookup yields CDR1 SGHRS and CDR2 YFSETQ. The J segment lost 1 base and the V segment lost 3 bases, leaving 10 bases of the junction unmatched. This CDR3 contains 17 residues. Written as DNA, the CDR3 is TGCGCCAGCAGCTCCCGGCGGGGACTAGAAGGCACAGATACGCAGTATTTT. Translation gives CASSSRRGLEGTDTQYF.

A word on this clonotype: Being one base from a much bigger clone, this may be a read error. The chain has TRBV5-1 and TRBJ2-6; D is unresolved. The CDR3 length is 15 residues. CDR1 is SGHRS, CDR2 YFSETQ, per germline. V was shortened by 1 base and J by 6 bases, with 11 bases between the two germline ends. The CDR3 spells CASSLRRREANVLTF. As DNA, the CDR3 is TGCGCCAGCAGCTTGAGACGTCGCGAGGCCAACGTCCTGACTTTC.

Many counts were recorded for this clonotype. V gene TRBV20-1 combines with J gene TRBJ2-5; no definite D call. Trimming stripped 4 bases from V and 0 bases from J, with 3 bases between. There are 11 residues in the CDR3. Germline loops: CDR1 DFQATT, CDR2 SNEGSKA (reference sequence). The CDR3 nucleotides are TGCAGTGCTAATCACCAAGAGACCCAGTACTTC. As protein: CSANHQETQYF.